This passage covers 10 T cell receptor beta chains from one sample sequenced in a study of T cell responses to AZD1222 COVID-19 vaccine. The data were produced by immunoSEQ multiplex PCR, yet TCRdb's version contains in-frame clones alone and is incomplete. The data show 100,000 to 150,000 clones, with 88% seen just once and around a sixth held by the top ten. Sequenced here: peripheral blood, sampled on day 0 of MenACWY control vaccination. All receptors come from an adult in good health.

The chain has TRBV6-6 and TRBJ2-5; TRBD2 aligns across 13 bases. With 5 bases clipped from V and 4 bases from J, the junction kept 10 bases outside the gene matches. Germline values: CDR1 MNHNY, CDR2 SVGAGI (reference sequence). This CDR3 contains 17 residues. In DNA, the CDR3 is TGTGCCAGCAGTCAAAGGGGACTAGCGGGGCCAGGAGAGACCCAGTACTTC. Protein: CASSQRGLAGPGETQYF.

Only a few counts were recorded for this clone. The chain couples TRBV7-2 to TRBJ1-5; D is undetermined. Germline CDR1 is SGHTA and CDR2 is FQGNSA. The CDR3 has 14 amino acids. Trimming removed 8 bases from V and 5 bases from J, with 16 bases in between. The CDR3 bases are TGTGCCAGCCGAGGAGGCAGGCGAGATCAGCCCCAGCATTTT. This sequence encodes CASRGGRRDQPQHF.

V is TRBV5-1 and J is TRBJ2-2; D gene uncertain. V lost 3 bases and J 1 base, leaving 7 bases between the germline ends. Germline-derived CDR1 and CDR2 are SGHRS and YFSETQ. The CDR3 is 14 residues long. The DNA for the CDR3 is TGCGCCAGCAGCTCAAATATGAACACCGGGGAGCTGTTTTTT. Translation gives CASSSNMNTGELFF.

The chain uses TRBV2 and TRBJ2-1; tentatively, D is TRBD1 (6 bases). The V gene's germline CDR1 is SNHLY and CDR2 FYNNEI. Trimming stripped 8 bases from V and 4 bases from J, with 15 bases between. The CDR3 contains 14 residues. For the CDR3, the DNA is TGTGCCAGCCGCTGGACAGAGGGATACAATGAGCAGTTCTTC. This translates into CASRWTEGYNEQFF.

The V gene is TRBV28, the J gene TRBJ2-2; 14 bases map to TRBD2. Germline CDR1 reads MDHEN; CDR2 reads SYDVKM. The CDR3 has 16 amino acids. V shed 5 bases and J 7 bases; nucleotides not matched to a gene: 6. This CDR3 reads CASSPGTSGRSGELFF. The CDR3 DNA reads TGTGCCAGCAGTCCCGGGACTAGCGGGAGAAGCGGGGAGCTGTTTTTT.

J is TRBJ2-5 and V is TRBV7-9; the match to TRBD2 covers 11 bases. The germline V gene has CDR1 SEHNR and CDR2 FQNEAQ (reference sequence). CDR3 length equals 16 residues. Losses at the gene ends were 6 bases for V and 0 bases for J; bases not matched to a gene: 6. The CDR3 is CASSLIAGGYQETQYF. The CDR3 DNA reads TGTGCCAGCAGTCTTATAGCGGGAGGGTACCAAGAGACCCAGTACTTC.

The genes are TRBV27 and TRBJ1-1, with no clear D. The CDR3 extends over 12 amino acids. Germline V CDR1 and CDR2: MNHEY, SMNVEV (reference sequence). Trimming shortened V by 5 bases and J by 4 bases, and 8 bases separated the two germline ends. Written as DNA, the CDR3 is TGTGCCAGCAGTATAACTCCCACTGAAGCTTTCTTT. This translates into CASSITPTEAFF.

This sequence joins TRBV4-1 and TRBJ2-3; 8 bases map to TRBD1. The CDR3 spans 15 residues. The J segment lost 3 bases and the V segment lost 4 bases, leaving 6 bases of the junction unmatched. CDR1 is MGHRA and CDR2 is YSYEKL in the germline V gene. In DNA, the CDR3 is TGCGCCAGCAGCCCTGACAGGGGATTTACAGATACGCAGTATTTT. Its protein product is CASSPDRGFTDTQYF.

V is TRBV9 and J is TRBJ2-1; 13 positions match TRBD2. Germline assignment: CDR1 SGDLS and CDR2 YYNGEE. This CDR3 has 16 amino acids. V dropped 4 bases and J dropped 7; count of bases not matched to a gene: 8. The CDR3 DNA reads TGTGCCAGCAGCCCCCGACTAGCGGGAGGTAGGAATGAGCAGTTCTTC. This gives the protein CASSPRLAGGRNEQFF. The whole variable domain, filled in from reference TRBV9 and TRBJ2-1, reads DSGVTQTPKHLITATGQRVTLRCSPRSGDLSVYWYQQSLDQGLQFLIQYYNGEERAKGNILERFSAQQFPDLHSELNLSSLELGDSALYFCASSPRLAGGRNEQFFGPGTRLTVL.

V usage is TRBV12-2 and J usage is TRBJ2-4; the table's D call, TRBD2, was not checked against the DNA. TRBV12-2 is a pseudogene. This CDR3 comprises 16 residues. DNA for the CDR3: TGTGCAAGTCGCTCCCGCCTCGGGGGAGCCAAAAACATTCAGTACTTC. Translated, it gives CASRSRLGGAKNIQYF.